This T cell receptor beta chain was captured by sequencing in a study of post-analysis software for immune sequencing data. Study-wide points: Five TRBV segments, TRBV5-6, TRBV5-1 and TRBV20-1 among them, were found more frequent in patients than controls.

This CDR3 contains 16 residues. The germline V and J ends were trimmed by 0 bases and 6 bases, with 15 bases remaining between them. Germline values: CDR1 LGHNA, CDR2 YSLEER. Included in the TCR beta cDNA libraries were unique molecular identifiers. Roughly 500,000 cDNA molecules were obtained from roughly 1.1 to 9.2 million T cells. TCRdb ran MiXCR on the PCR reads and lists one entry per CDR3 protein. The sample carries 750,000 to 900,000 distinct CDR3 sequences, about 43% recorded once. This clonotype was counted only a few times. Antigen unknown. Sequencing used blood. This receptor was identified in a girl aged 5 to 17 with multiple sclerosis. The chain employs TRBV4-3 and TRBJ2-1, with D maybe TRBD2 (5 bases). CDR3 amino acids: CASSQDWASRFNEQFF. The CDR3, as DNA: TGCGCCAGCAGCCAAGATTGGGCTAGCAGGTTCAATGAGCAGTTCTTC.